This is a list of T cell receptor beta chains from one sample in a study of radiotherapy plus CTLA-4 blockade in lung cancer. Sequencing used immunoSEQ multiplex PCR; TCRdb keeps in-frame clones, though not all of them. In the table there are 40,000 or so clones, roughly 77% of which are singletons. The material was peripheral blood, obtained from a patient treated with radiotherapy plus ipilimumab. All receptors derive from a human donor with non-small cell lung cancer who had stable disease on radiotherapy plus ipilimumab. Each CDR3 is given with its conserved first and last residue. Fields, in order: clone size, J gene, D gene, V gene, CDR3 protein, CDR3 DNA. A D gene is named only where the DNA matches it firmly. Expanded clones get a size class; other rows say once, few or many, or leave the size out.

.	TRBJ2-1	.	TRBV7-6	CASSRMETLGNEQFF	TGTGCCAGCAGCCGCATGGAGACGCTGGGGAATGAGCAGTTCTTC
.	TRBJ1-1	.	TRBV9	CASSPKQNTEAFF	TGTGCCAGCAGCCCTAAGCAGAACACTGAAGCTTTCTTT
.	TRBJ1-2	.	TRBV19	CASRPRDGSYGYTF	TGTGCCAGCCGGCCCCGGGACGGCTCCTATGGCTACACCTTC
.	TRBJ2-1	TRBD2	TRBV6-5	CASSSLAGAGEQFF	TGTGCCAGCTCTTCACTAGCGGGGGCGGGTGAGCAGTTCTTC
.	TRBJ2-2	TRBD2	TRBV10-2	CASSGTSSQAGNTGELFF	TGCGCCAGCAGTGGGACTAGTTCCCAAGCAGGGAACACCGGGGAGCTGTTTTTT
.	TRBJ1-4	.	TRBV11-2	CASSLGTAGEKLFF	TGTGCCAGCAGCCTAGGGACGGCGGGTGAAAAACTGTTTTTT
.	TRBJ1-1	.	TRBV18	CASSPRAGLNTEAFF	TGTGCCAGCTCACCACGAGCAGGGCTGAACACTGAAGCTTTCTTT
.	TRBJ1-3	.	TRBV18	CASSLERGGNTIYF	TGTGCCAGCTCACTGGAACGAGGGGGAAACACCATATATTTT
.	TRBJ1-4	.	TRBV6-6	CASSSPRTAINEKLFF	TGTGCCAGCAGTTCCCCGCGGACAGCCATCAATGAAAAACTGTTTTTT
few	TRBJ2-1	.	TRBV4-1	CASSQDYTSSYNEQFF	TGCGCCAGCAGCCAAGATTACACGAGCTCCTACAATGAGCAGTTCTTC
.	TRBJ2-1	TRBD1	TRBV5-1	CASSSQDRDNEQFF	TGCGCCAGCAGCTCACAAGACAGGGACAATGAGCAGTTCTTC
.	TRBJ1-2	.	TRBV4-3	CASSLRARGSYGYTF	TGCGCCAGCAGCCTCCGAGCGAGGGGAAGCTATGGCTACACCTTC
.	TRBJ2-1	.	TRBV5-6	CASSLAQGNLWDYNEQFF	TGTGCCAGCAGCTTGGCCCAGGGAAACCTATGGGACTACAATGAGCAGTTCTTC
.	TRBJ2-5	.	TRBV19	CASSIQETQYF	TGTGCCAGTAGTATCCAAGAGACCCAGTACTTC
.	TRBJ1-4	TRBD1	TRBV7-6	CASSRRQGRMFTTNEKLFF	TGTGCCAGCAGCAGACGACAGGGGCGTATGTTTACAACTAATGAAAAACTGTTTTTT
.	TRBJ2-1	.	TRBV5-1	CASSLRHGPNEQFF	TGCGCCAGCAGCTTAAGACATGGACCCAATGAGCAGTTCTTC
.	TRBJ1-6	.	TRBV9	CASSPSLGGGDSPLHF	TGTGCCAGCAGCCCCTCGTTGGGGGGGGGAGATTCACCCCTCCACTTT
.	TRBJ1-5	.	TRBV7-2	CASSLTASNQPQHF	TGTGCCAGCAGCTTAACAGCTAGCAATCAGCCCCAGCATTTT
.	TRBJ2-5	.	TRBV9	CASSVLGGETQYF	TGTGCCAGCAGCGTGTTGGGAGGAGAGACCCAGTACTTC
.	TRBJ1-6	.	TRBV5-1	CASSLYSDSPLHF	TGCGCCAGCAGCTTGTATTCGGATTCACCCCTCCACTTT
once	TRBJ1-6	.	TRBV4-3	CASSQDFRLYNSPLHF	TGCGCCAGCAGCCAAGATTTCCGGCTCTATAATTCACCCCTCCACTTT
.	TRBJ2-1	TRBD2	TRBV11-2	CASSPTSGGANEQFF	TGTGCCAGCAGCCCCACTAGCGGGGGGGCCAATGAGCAGTTCTTC
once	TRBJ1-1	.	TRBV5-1	CASSTTSGVRTEAFF	TGCGCCAGCAGCACAACTTCAGGGGTTCGGACTGAAGCTTTCTTT
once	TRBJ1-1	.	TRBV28	CASRRETQPLNTEAFF	TGTGCCAGTAGAAGGGAGACACAGCCCCTGAACACTGAAGCTTTCTTT
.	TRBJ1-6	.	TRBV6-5	CASSASLEFHF	TGTGCCAGCAGTGCTAGCCTGGAATTTCACTTT
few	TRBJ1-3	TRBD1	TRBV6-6	CASSEAGGSGNTIYF	TGTGCCAGCAGCGAGGCAGGGGGCTCTGGAAACACCATATATTTT
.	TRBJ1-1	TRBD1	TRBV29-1	CSVGRGTGVMNTEAFF	TGCAGCGTCGGGCGGGGGACAGGAGTAATGAACACTGAAGCTTTCTTT
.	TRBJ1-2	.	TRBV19	CASASRTVNYGYTF	TGTGCCAGTGCATCAAGGACAGTTAACTATGGCTACACCTTC
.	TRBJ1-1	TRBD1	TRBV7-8	CASSATGGSTEAFF	TGTGCCAGCAGCGCTACAGGGGGAAGCACTGAAGCTTTCTTT
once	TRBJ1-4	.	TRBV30	CAWSGKGVEKLFF	TGTGCCTGGAGCGGCAAGGGGGTTGAAAAACTGTTTTTT
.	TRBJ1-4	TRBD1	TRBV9	CASSPSSGTGGNEKLFF	TGTGCCAGCAGCCCCTCATCCGGGACAGGGGGTAATGAAAAACTGTTTTTT
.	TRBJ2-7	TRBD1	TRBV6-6	CASRSGQANYEQYF	TGTGCCAGCAGATCAGGACAGGCGAACTACGAGCAGTACTTC
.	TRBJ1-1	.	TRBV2	CASSTQGYWTEAFF	TGTGCCAGCAGTACACAGGGTTATTGGACTGAAGCTTTCTTT
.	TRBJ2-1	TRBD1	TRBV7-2	CASSSRGTVGYNEQFF	TGTGCCAGCAGCTCGAGAGGGACAGTCGGCTACAATGAGCAGTTCTTC
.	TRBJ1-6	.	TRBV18	CASSPFEGKKSHSPLHF	TGTGCCAGCTCACCCTTTGAGGGGAAGAAATCCCATTCACCCCTCCACTTT
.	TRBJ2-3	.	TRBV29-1	CSVHLTSDTQYF	TGCAGCGTTCATCTTACATCAGATACGCAGTATTTT
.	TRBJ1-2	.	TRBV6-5	CASTSDSYGYTF	TGTGCCAGCACTTCGGACAGCTATGGCTACACCTTC
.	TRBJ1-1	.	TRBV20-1	CSARQGTEAFF	TGCAGTGCTAGACAGGGGACTGAAGCTTTCTTT
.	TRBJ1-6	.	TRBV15	CATSRDFNSPLHF	TGTGCCACCAGCAGAGATTTTAATTCACCCCTCCACTTT
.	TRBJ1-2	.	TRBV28	CASTVLSRDSGYTF	TGTGCCAGCACCGTCCTCTCCAGGGATAGCGGCTACACCTTC
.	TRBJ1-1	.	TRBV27	CASPLLGCWNTEAFF	TGTGCCAGCCCCCTCTTAGGGTGTTGGAACACTGAAGCTTTCTTT
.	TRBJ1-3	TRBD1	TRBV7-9	CASSSRTGLDSGNTIYF	TGTGCCAGCAGCTCGCGGACAGGGCTAGACTCTGGAAACACCATATATTTT
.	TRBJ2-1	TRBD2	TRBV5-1	CASSVPGTSGTKSYNEQFF	TGCGCCAGCAGCGTACCCGGGACTAGCGGGACTAAATCCTACAATGAGCAGTTCTTC
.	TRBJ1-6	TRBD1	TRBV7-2	CASSLGTGGGSPLHF	TGTGCCAGCAGCTTAGGGACAGGGGGCGGTTCACCCCTCCACTTT
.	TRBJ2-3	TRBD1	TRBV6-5	CASRPAGTGQGTQYF	TGTGCCAGTAGGCCCGCCGGGACAGGGCAGGGTACGCAGTATTTT
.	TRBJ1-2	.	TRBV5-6	CASSNIQSGEGGYTF	TGTGCCAGCAGCAACATACAGAGTGGGGAAGGGGGCTACACCTTC
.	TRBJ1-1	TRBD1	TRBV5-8	CASSLWTGGSIWSAEAFF	TGTGCCAGCAGCTTATGGACAGGGGGCTCGATCTGGAGCGCTGAAGCTTTCTTT
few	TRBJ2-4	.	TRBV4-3	CASSQSGPADIQYF	TGCGCCAGCAGCCAATCAGGCCCTGCTGACATTCAGTACTTC
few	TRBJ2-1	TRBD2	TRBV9	CASSSAGTSYNEQFF	TGTGCCAGCAGCTCAGCCGGGACTAGCTACAATGAGCAGTTCTTC
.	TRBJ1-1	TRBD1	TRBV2	CASSMTGVNTEAFF	TGTGCCAGCAGTATGACAGGGGTGAACACTGAAGCTTTCTTT